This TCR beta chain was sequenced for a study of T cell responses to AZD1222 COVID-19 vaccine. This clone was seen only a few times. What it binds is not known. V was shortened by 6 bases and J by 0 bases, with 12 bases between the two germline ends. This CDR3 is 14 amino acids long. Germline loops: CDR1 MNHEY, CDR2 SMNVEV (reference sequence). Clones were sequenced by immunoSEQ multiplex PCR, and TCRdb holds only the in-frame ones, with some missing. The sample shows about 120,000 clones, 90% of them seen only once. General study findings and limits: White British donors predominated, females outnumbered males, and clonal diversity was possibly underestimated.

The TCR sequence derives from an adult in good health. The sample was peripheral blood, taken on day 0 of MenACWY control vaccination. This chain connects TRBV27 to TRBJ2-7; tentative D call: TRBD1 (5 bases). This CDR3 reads CASSQKDNSYEQYF. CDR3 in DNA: TGTGCCAGCAGCCAAAAGGACAACTCCTACGAGCAGTACTTC.